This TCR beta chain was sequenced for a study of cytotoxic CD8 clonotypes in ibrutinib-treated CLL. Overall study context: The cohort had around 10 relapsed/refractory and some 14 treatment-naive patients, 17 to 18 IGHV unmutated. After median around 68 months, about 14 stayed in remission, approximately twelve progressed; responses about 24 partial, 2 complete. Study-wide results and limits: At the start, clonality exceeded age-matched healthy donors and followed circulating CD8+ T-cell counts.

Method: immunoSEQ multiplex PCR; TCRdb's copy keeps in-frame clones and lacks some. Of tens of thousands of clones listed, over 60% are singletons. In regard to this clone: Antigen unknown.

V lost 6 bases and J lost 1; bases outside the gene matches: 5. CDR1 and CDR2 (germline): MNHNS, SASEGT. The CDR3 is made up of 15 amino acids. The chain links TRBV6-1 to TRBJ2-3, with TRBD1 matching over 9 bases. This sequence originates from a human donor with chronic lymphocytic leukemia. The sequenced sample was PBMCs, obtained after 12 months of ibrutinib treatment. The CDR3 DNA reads TGTGCCAGCAGCCCTGACAGGGGGGGCACAGATACGCAGTATTTT. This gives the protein CASSPDRGGTDTQYF.